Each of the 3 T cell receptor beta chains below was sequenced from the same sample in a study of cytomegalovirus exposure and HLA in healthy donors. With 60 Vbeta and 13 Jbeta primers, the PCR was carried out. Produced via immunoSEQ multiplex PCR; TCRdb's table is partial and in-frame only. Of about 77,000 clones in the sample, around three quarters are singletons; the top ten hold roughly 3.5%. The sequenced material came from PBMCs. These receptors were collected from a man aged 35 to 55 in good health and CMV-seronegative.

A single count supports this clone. In DNA form, the CDR3 reads TGTGCCAGCCACCCGACAGCAGACGAAAATGAGCAGTTCTTC. Amino acid sequence: CASHPTADENEQFF. V gene TRBV2 combines with J gene TRBJ2-1; D is perhaps TRBD1 (5 bases). V lost 8 bases and J 7 bases, leaving 18 bases between the germline ends. Germline V lookup: CDR1 SNHLY, CDR2 FYNNEI. CDR3 size: 14 residues.

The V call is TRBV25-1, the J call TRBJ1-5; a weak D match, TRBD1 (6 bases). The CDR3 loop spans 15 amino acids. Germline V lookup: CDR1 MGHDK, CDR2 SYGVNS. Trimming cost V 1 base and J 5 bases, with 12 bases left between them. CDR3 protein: CASSELGGPDQPQHF. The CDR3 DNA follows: TGTGCCAGCAGTGAATTAGGGGGACCGGATCAGCCCCAGCATTTT.

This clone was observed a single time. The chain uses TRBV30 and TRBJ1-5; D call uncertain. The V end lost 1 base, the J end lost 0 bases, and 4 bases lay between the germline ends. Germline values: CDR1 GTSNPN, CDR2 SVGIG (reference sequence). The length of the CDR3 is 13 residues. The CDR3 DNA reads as TGTGCCTGGAGTGCGGGTAGCAATCAGCCCCAGCATTTT. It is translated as CAWSAGSNQPQHF.